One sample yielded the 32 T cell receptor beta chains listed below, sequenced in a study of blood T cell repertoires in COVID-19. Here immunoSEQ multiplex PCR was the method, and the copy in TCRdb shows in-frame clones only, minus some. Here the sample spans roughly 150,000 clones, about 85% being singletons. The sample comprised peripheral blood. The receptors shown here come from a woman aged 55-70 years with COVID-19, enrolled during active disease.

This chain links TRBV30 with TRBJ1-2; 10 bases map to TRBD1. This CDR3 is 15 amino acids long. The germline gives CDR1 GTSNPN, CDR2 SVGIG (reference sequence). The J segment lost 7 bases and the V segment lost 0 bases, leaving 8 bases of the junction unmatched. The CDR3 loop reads CAWSVSDRGLSGYTF. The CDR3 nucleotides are TGTGCCTGGAGTGTATCTGACAGGGGGCTGTCTGGCTACACCTTC.

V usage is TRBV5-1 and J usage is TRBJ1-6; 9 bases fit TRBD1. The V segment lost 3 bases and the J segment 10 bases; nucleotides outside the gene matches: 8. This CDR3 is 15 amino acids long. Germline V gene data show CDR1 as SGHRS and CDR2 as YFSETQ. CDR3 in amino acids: CASSSWDRANSPLHF. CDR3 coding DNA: TGCGCCAGCAGCTCTTGGGACAGGGCAAACTCACCCCTCCACTTT.

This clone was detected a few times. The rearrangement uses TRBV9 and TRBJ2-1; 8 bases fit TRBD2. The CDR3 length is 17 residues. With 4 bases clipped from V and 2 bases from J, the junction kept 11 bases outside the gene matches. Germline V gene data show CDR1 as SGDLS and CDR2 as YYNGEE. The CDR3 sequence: CASSLGPSGLTYNEQFF. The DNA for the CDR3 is TGTGCCAGCAGCTTAGGGCCTAGCGGGTTAACCTACAATGAGCAGTTCTTC.

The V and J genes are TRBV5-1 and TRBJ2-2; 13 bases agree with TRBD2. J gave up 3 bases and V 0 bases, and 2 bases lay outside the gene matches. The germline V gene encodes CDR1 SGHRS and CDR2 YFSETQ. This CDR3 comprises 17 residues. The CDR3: CASSLGTSGGYTGELFF. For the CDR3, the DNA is TGCGCCAGCAGCTTGGGGACTAGCGGGGGATACACCGGGGAGCTGTTTTTT.

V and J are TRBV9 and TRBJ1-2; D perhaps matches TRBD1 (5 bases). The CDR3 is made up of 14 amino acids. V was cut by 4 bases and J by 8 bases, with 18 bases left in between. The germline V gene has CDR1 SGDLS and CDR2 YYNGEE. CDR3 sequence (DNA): TGTGCCAGCAGCCCCCCTCGCTCGGGGGGAGGCTACACCTTC. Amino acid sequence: CASSPPRSGGGYTF. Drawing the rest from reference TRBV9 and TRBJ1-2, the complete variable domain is DSGVTQTPKHLITATGQRVTLRCSPRSGDLSVYWYQQSLDQGLQFLIQYYNGEERAKGNILERFSAQQFPDLHSELNLSSLELGDSALYFCASSPPRSGGGYTFGSGTRLTVV.

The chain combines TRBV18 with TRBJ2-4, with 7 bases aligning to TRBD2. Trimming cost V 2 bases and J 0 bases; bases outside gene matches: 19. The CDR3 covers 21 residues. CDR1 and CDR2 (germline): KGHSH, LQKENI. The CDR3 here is CASSPEGSASGLLIAKNIQYF. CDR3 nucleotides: TGTGCCAGCTCACCAGAAGGCTCGGCTAGCGGTTTATTGATAGCCAAAAACATTCAGTACTTC.

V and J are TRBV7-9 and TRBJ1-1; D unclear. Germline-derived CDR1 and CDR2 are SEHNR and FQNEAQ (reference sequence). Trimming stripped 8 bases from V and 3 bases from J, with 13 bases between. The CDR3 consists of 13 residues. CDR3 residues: CASGWGGDTEAFF. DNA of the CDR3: TGTGCCAGCGGCTGGGGAGGAGACACTGAAGCTTTCTTT.

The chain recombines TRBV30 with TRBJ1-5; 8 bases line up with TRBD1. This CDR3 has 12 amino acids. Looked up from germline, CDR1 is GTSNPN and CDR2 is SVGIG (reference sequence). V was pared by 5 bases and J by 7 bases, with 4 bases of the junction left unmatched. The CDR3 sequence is CAWGQGNQPQHF. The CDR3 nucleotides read TGTGCCTGGGGACAGGGAAACCAGCCCCAGCATTTT.

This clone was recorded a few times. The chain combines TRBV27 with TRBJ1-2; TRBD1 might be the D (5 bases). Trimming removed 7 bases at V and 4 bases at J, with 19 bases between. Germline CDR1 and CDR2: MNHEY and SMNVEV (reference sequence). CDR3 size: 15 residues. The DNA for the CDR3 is TGTGCCAGCACCTCCTCCCCAGGGCCTCCCTATGGCTACACCTTC. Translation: CASTSSPGPPYGYTF.

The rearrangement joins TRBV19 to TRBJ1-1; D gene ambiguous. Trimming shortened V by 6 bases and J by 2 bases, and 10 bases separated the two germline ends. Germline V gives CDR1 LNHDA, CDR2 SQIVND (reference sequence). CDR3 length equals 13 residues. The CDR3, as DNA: TGTGCCAGTAGCTCACAGATTAACACTGAAGCTTTCTTT. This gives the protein CASSSQINTEAFF. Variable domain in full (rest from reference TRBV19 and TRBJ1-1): DGGITQSPKYLFRKEGQNVTLSCEQNLNHDAMYWYRQDPGQGLRLIYYSQIVNDFQKGDIAEGYSVSREKKESFPLTVTSAQKNPTAFYLCASSSQINTEAFFGQGTRLTVV.

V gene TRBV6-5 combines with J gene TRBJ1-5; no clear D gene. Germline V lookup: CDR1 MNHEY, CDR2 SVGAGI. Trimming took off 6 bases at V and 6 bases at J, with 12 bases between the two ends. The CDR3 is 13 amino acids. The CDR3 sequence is CASSPQLLQPQHF. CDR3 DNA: TGTGCCAGCAGCCCACAGCTCCTTCAGCCCCAGCATTTT.

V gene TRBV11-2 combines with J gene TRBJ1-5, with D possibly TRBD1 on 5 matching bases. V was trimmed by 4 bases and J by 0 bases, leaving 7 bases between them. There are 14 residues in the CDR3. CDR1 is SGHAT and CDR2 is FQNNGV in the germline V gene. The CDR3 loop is CASSSQVSNQPQHF. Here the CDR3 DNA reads TGTGCCAGCAGCTCACAGGTTAGCAATCAGCCCCAGCATTTT.

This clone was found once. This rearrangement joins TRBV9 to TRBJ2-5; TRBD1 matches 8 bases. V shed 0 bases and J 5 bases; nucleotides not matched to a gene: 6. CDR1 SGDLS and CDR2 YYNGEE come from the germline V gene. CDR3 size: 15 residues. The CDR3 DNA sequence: TGTGCCAGCAGCGTAGTCGCGACAGGGGTGGAGACCCAGTACTTC. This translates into CASSVVATGVETQYF.

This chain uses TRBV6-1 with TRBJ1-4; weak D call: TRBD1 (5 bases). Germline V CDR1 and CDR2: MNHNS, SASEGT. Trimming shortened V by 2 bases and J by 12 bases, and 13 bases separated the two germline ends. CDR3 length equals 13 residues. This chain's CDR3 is CASSERREGELFF. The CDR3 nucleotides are TGTGCCAGCAGTGAAAGAAGGGAAGGGGAACTGTTTTTT.

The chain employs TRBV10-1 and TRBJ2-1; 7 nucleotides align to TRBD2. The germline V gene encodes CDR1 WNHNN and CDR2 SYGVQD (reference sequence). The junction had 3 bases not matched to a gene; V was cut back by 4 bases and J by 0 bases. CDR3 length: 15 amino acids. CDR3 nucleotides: TGCGCCAGCAGTGCTAGCGGAGGCTCCTACAATGAGCAGTTCTTC. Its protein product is CASSASGGSYNEQFF.

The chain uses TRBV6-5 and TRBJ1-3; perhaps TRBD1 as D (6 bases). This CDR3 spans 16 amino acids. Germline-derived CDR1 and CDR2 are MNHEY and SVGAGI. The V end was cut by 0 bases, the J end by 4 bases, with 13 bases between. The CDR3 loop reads CASSYSRRGEGNTIYF. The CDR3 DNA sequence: TGTGCCAGCAGTTACTCCCGCAGGGGAGAAGGAAACACCATATATTTT.

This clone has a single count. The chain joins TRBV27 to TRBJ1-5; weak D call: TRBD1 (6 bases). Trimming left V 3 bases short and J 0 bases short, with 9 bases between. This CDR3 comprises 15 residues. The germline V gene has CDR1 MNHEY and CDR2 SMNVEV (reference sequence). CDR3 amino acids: CASSLGTYSNQPQHF. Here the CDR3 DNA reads TGTGCCAGCAGTTTGGGGACATATAGCAATCAGCCCCAGCATTTT.

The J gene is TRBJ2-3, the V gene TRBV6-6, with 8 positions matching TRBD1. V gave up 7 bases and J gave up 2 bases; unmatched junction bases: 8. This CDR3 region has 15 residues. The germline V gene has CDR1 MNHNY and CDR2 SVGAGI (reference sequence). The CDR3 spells CASTGDRTNTDTQYF. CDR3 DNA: TGTGCCAGCACAGGGGACAGGACCAACACAGATACGCAGTATTTT.

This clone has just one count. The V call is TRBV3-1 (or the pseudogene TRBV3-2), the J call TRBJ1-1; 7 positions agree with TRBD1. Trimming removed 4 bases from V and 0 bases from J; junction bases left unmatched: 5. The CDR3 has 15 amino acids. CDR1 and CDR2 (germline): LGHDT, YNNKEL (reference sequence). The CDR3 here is CASSPMDRLNTEAFF. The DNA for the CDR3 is TGTGCCAGCAGCCCCATGGACAGGTTGAACACTGAAGCTTTCTTT.

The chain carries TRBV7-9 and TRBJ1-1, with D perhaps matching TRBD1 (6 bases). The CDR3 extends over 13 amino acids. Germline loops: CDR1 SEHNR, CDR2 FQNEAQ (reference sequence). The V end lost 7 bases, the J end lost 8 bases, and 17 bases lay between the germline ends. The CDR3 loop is CASTHGTGGEAFF. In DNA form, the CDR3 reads TGTGCCAGCACCCACGGTACTGGGGGCGAAGCTTTCTTT.

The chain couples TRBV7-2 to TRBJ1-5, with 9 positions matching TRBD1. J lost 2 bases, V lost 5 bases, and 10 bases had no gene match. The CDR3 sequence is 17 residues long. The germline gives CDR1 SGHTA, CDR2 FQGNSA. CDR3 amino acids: CASSLATGGFGNQPQHF. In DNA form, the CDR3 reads TGTGCCAGCAGCCTCGCGACAGGGGGTTTTGGCAATCAGCCCCAGCATTTT.

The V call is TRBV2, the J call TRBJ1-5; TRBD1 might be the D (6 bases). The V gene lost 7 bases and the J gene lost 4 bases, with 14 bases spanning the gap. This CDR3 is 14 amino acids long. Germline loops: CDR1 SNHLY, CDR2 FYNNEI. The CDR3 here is CASTRGAGNQPQHF. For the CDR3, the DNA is TGTGCCAGCACCCGGGGGGCAGGTAATCAGCCCCAGCATTTT.

In DNA form, the CDR3 reads TGTGCCTGGAACGGGGGGGGCTATGGCTACACCTTC. This translates into CAWNGGGYGYTF. This chain joins TRBV30 and TRBJ1-2; maybe TRBD1 (5 bases). Germline CDR1 reads GTSNPN; CDR2 reads SVGIG (reference sequence). The CDR3 is made up of 12 amino acids. Deletions cut 4 bases from V and 4 bases from J, with 10 bases between.

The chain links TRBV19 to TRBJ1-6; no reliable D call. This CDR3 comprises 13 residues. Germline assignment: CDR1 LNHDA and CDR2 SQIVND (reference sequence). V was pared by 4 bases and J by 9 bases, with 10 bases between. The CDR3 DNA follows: TGTGCCAGTAGTACGGACTTTCGTTCACCCCTCCACTTT. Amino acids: CASSTDFRSPLHF.

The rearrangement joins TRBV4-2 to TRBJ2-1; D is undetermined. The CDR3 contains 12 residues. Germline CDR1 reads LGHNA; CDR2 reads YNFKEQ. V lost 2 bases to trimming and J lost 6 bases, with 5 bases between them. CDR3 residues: CASSQNRNEQFF. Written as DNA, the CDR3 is TGTGCCAGCAGCCAAAATCGCAATGAGCAGTTCTTC.

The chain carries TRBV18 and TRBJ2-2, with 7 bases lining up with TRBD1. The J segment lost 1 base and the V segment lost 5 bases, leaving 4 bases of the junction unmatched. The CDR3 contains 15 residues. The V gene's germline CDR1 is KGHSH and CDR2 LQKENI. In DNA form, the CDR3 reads TGTGCCAGCTCAGCGACAGGGATGAACACCGGGGAGCTGTTTTTT. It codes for CASSATGMNTGELFF.

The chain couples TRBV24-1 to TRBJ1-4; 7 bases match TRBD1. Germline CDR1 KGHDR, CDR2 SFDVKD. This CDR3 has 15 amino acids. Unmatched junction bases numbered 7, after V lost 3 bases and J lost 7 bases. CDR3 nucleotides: TGTGCCACCAGTGATACCCGGACAGGCCCTGAAAAACTGTTTTTT. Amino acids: CATSDTRTGPEKLFF.

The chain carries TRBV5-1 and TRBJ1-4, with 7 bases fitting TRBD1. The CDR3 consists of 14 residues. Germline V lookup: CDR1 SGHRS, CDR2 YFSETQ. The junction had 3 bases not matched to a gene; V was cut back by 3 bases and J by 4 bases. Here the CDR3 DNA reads TGCGCCAGCAGCTCGGGACAGCTTAATGAAAAACTGTTTTTT. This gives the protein CASSSGQLNEKLFF.

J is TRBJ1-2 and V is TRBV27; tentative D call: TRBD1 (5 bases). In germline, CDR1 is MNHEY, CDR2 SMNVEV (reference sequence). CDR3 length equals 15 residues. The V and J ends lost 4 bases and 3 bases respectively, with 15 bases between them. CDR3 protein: CASSSPRGGDYGYTF. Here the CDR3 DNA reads TGTGCCAGCAGTTCCCCTCGGGGGGGAGACTATGGCTACACCTTC.

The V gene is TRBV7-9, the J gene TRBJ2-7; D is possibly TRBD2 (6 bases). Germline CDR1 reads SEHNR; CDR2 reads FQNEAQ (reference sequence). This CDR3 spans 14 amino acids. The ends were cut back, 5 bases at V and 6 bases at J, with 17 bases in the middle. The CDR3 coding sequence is TGTGCCAGCAGCCCCGGGACTCACGACGGCGAGCAGTACTTC. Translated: CASSPGTHDGEQYF.

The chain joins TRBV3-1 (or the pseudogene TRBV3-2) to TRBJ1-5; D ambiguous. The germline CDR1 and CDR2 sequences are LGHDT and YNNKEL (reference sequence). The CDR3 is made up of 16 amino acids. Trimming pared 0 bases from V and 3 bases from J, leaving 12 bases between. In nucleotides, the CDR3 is TGTGCCAGCAGCCAAGACTCGGGAATTTCCAATCAGCCCCAGCATTTT. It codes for CASSQDSGISNQPQHF.

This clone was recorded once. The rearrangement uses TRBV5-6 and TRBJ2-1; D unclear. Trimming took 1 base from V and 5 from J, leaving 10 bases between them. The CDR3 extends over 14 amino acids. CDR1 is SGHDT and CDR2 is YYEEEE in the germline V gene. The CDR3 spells CASSLYTQDNEQFF. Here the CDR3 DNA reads TGTGCCAGCAGCTTGTATACCCAGGACAATGAGCAGTTCTTC.